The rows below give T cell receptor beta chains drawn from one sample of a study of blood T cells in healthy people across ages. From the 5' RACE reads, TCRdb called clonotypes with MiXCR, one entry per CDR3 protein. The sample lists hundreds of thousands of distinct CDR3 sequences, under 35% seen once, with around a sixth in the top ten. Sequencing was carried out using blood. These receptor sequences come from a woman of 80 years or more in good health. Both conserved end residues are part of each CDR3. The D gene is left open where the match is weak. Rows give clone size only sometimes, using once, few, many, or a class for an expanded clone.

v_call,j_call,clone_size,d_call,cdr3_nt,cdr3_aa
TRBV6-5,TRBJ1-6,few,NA,TGTGCCAGCAGGACGGGGGGACGGAATTCACCCCTCCACTTT,CASRTGGRNSPLHF
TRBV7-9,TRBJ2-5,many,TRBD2,TGTGCCAGCAGCTGGGGGGGGGAGACCCAGTACTTC,CASSWGGETQYF
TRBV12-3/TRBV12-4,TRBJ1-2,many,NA,TGTGCCAGCAGTTTGGCCAGGTCGGTTGGCTACACCTTC,CASSLARSVGYTF
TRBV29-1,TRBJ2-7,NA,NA,TGCAGCGTTGGAGAAGGGTGGGGGGTGCGCGACGAGCAGTACTTC,CSVGEGWGVRDEQYF
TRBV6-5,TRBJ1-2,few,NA,TGTGCCAGCACCACCAGGCGAACGGACCCCTATGGCTACACCTTC,CASTTRRTDPYGYTF
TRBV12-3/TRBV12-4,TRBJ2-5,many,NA,TGTGCCAGCAGTTTAAATCTTGCCACGATGGAAGAGACCCAGTACTTC,CASSLNLATMEETQYF
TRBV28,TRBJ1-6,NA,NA,TGTGCCAGCAGCTTCCCGACGGGTAATAATTCACCCCTCCACTTT,CASSFPTGNNSPLHF
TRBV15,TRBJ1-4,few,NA,TGTGCCACCAGTATGAAGGGCTCGACTAATGAAAAACTGTTTTTT,CATSMKGSTNEKLFF
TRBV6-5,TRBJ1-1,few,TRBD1,TGTGCCAGCAGGCAACCCGGGACAGGGGGCCTTACGGAAGCTTTCTTT,CASRQPGTGGLTEAFF
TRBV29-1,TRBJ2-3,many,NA,TGCAGCGCCGGGACGATTGACACGCAGTATTTT,CSAGTIDTQYF
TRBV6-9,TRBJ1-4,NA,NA,TGTGCCAGCAGGACCGGGTTTAGATTGTTTTTT,CASRTGFRLFF
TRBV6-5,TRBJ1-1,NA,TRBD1,TGTGCCAGCAGTTACTCGGGACAGGGCAGGTACCCTGAAGCTTTCTTT,CASSYSGQGRYPEAFF
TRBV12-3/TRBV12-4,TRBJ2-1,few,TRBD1,TGTGCCAGCAGACCCGGACAGGGAGAGCGGGTCTTC,CASRPGQGERVF
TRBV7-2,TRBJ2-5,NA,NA,TGTGCCGGCAGCCCGGGGTTAGAGACCCAGTACTTC,CAGSPGLETQYF
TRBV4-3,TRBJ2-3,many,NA,TGCGCCAGCAGCCAATTCTCCGTGAGTTCAGATACGCAGTATTTT,CASSQFSVSSDTQYF
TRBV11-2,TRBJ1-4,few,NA,TGTGCCAGCAGCTTCCCGGGACGGAACCATGCAACTAATGAAAAACTGTTTTTT,CASSFPGRNHATNEKLFF
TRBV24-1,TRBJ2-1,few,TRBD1,TGTGCCACCAGTGACCATGGACAGGGAAATTACAATGAGCAGTTCTTC,CATSDHGQGNYNEQFF
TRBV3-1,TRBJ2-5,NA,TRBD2,TGTGCCAGCAGCCAACTAAGCGGGGGGCACTTCCATGAGCAGTACTTC,CASSQLSGGHFHEQYF
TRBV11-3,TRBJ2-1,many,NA,TGTGCCAGCAGCTTGATTGGGGACTACAATGAGCAGTTCTTC,CASSLIGDYNEQFF
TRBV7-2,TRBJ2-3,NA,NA,TGTGCCAGCAGCGACGCGGGGCGGATACCAGATACGCAGTATTTT,CASSDAGRIPDTQYF
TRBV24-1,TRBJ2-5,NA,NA,TGTGCCACCAGTGATCCCCGGTTGGGGCGAGAGACCCAGTACTTC,CATSDPRLGRETQYF
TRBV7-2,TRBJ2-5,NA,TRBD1,TGTGCCAGCAGCCAGCCGAGGACAGGGCGGGAGACCCAGTACTTC,CASSQPRTGRETQYF
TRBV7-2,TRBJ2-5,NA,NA,TGTGCCAGCAGCTCCGTGGGCGGGGCCAGGGAGACCCAGTACTTC,CASSSVGGARETQYF
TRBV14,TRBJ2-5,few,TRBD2,TGTGCCAGCAGCCAGAGGATCCGGGAGGAAGGGTGGTACCAAGAGACCCAGTACTTC,CASSQRIREEGWYQETQYF
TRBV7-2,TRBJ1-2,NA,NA,TGTGCCAGCAGTTCCGGCGGGTCCGTTACGTTTAACTATGGCTACACCTTC,CASSSGGSVTFNYGYTF
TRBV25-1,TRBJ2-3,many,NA,TGTGCCAGCAAAATCGGTGGCTCCACAGATACGCAGTATTTT,CASKIGGSTDTQYF
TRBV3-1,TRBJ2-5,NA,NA,TGTGCCAGCAGCCGCTCAACGGGGGAAGAGACCCAGTACTTC,CASSRSTGEETQYF
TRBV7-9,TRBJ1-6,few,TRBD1,TGTGCCAGCAGCCCGAAAAAACGGGACAGTAATTCACCCCTCCACTTT,CASSPKKRDSNSPLHF
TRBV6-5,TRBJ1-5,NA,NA,TGTGCCAGCAGTTACTCGAGAGGGTTTAGCAATCAGCCCCAGCATTTT,CASSYSRGFSNQPQHF
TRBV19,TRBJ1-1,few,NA,TGTGCCAGTAAGCTCGGGGCGTCGAACACTGAAGCTTTCTTT,CASKLGASNTEAFF
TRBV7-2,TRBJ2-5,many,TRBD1,TGTGCCAGCAGCTTGGACAGGGGGCGAGAGACCCAGTACTTC,CASSLDRGRETQYF
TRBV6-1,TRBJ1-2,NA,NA,TGTGCCAGCAGGGAATCCTGGCCAAGCTATGGCTACACCTTC,CASRESWPSYGYTF
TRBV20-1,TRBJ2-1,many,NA,TGCAGTGCCCCAAGGGAGGGGGGAGGGAATGAGCAGTTCTTC,CSAPREGGGNEQFF
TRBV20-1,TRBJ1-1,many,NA,TGCAGTGCTAGAATCAGGGGCCGGAACACTGAAGCTTTCTTT,CSARIRGRNTEAFF
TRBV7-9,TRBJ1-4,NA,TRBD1,TGTGCCAGCAGCTTAGCAGAAGGGGGCTCTTGGGAAAAACTGTTTTTT,CASSLAEGGSWEKLFF
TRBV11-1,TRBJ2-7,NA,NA,TGTGCCAGCAGCTTAGCAGTCGCCGGCTACGAGCAGTACTTC,CASSLAVAGYEQYF
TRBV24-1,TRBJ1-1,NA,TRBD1,TGTGCCACCAGTGACCAGGACAGGGCTGAAGCTTTCTTT,CATSDQDRAEAFF
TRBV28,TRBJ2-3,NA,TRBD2,TGTGCCAGCAGTTTGTTCCTAGCGGGAGACCTCACAGATACGCAGTATTTT,CASSLFLAGDLTDTQYF
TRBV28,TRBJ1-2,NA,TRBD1,TGTGCCAGCAGTTTAAAAGCAGGGGGTGACTATTATGGCTACACCTTC,CASSLKAGGDYYGYTF
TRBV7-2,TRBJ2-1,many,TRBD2,TGTGCCAGCAGCTTCCACCACTACGGACTAGCGGGGGGTAATGAGCAGTTCTTC,CASSFHHYGLAGGNEQFF
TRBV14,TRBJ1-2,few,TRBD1,TGTGCCAGCAGCCCAACGCGTGACAGGGTGGAGGGCTACACCTTC,CASSPTRDRVEGYTF
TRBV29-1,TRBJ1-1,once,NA,TGCAGCGTTGAAGGCAGGAGATTTAGTGTTGGCACTGAAGCTTTCTTT,CSVEGRRFSVGTEAFF
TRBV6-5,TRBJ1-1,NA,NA,TGTGCCAGCACCAATGGGCAACAGAACACTGAGGCTTTCTTT,CASTNGQQNTEAFF
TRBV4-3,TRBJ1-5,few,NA,TGCGCCAGCAGCCAAGACGCCAGGGGCGCCGCCCAGCCCCAGCATTTT,CASSQDARGAAQPQHF
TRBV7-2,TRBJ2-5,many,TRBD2,TGTGCCAGCAGCTTCGGACTAGCGGGGGGGCTCCAAGAGACCCAGTACTTC,CASSFGLAGGLQETQYF
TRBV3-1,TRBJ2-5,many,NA,TGTGCCAGCAGCCATTACGAGTGGGAGACCCAGTACTTC,CASSHYEWETQYF
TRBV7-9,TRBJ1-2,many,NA,TGTGCCAGCAGTTTGGACAGCTCCTATGGCTACACCTTC,CASSLDSSYGYTF
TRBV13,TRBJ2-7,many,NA,TGTGCCAGCACTAATAGGCGAACTTACGAGCAGTACTTC,CASTNRRTYEQYF
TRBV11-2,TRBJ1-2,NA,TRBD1,TGTGCCAGCAGCTCAGACTACAGGGGCGTCTATGGCTACACCTTC,CASSSDYRGVYGYTF
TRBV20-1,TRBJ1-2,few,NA,TGCAGTGCTAGAAGAACAGGGAGAGGTGCGGATGGCTACACCTTC,CSARRTGRGADGYTF
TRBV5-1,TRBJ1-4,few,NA,TGCGCCAGCAGCTCGGGGGCAGGTGGGGGAGAAAAACTGTTTTTT,CASSSGAGGGEKLFF
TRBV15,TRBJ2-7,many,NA,TGTGCCACCAGCAGAGATTCGAGGGGGTACCTCGAGCAGTACTTC,CATSRDSRGYLEQYF
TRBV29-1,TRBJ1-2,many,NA,TGCAGCGTTGGGTACTCTGGCTACACCTTC,CSVGYSGYTF